The 8 T cell receptor beta chains listed next were all sequenced from one sample in a study of blood T cells in healthy people across ages. A sample-barcoded 5' primer and a J-beta primer mix were used in a second PCR of roughly 7 to 11 cycles. MiXCR, applied by TCRdb to the 5' RACE reads, yields one record per CDR3 protein. The sample yields 1,500,000 or so distinct CDR3 sequences, approximately 59% seen once. Sequencing was performed on blood. These receptors all stem from a man between 18 and 29 years old in good health.

The J gene is TRBJ2-4, the V gene TRBV29-1; 7 nucleotides match TRBD1. With the DNA end fitting TRBJ2-7 better, the J assignment may be wrong. CDR3 size: 13 residues. CDR1 is SQVTM and CDR2 is ANQGSEA in the germline V gene. The CDR3 nucleotides are TGCAGCGTTGGACAGGGAGAGATCTACGAGCAGTACTTC. It is translated as CSVGQGEIYEQYF.

The chain has TRBV5-1 and TRBJ1-1; the D gene is possibly TRBD1 (5 bases). The CDR3 spans 16 residues. Germline-derived CDR1 and CDR2 are SGHRS and YFSETQ. V lost 2 bases and J lost 5, with 19 bases in between. The CDR3 coding sequence is TGCGCCAGCAGCTTCTCCCCCAGGGAAAGGGGAACTGAAGCTTTCTTT. Amino acid sequence: CASSFSPRERGTEAFF.

The chain joins TRBV28 to TRBJ2-7, with D perhaps TRBD1 (5 bases). Germline loops: CDR1 MDHEN, CDR2 SYDVKM. The CDR3 length is 16 residues. Trimming pared 3 bases from V and 0 bases from J, leaving 15 bases between. CDR3 DNA sequence: TGTGCCAGCAGTTTTTATACAGGCGCTAGCTCCTACGAGCAGTACTTC. As protein: CASSFYTGASSYEQYF.

This clonotype was seen a few times. It may be a read error: a sequence one base away is much more abundant. The chain employs TRBV12-3 or TRBV12-4 and TRBJ2-7; 10 bases line up with TRBD2. V gave up 8 bases and J gave up 1 base; unmatched junction bases: 5. CDR3 length: 14 residues. CDR3 region: CASGRTSGSYEQYF. The CDR3 nucleotides read TGTGCCAGCGGCCGGACTAGCGGTTCCTACGAGCAGTACTTC.

This chain connects TRBV20-1 to TRBJ2-3; D unresolved. This CDR3 has 15 residues. The germline V and J ends were trimmed by 3 bases and 4 bases, with 17 bases remaining between them. The germline CDR1 and CDR2 sequences are DFQATT and SNEGSKA (reference sequence). The CDR3 protein is CSASFRVDLPDTQYF. The DNA of the CDR3 is TGCAGTGCTAGTTTTCGGGTAGATTTGCCAGATACGCAGTATTTT.

The V call is TRBV6-2 or TRBV6-3, the J call TRBJ2-7, with D maybe TRBD1 (6 bases). Trimming left V 2 bases short and J 2 bases short, with 13 bases between. Germline V gene lookup returns CDR1 MNHEY and CDR2 SVGEGT. CDR3 length: 15 amino acids. The CDR3, as DNA: TGTGCCAGCAGTTACAGTTGGGACAACCCCTACGAGCAGTACTTC. This codes for CASSYSWDNPYEQYF.

Details on this clonotype: A read error may account for a junction end that differs from germline. This rearrangement joins TRBV4-1 to TRBJ2-4; D ambiguous. The germline CDR1 and CDR2 sequences are MGHRA and YSYEKL. The CDR3 runs 16 residues. CDR3 residues: CASRQDRGGSKNIQYF. CDR3 DNA sequence: TGCGCCAGCCGCCAAGACCGAGGCGGTTCCAAAAACATTCAGTACTTC.

This sequence joins TRBV20-1 and TRBJ1-5; D gene unclear. Trimming shortened V by 6 bases and J by 4 bases, and 10 bases separated the two germline ends. Germline V gene lookup returns CDR1 DFQATT and CDR2 SNEGSKA (reference sequence). CDR3 size: 12 residues. The CDR3 nucleotides are TGCAGTGCCGCCTCTGGGAATCAGCCCCAGCATTTT. Amino acid sequence: CSAASGNQPQHF.